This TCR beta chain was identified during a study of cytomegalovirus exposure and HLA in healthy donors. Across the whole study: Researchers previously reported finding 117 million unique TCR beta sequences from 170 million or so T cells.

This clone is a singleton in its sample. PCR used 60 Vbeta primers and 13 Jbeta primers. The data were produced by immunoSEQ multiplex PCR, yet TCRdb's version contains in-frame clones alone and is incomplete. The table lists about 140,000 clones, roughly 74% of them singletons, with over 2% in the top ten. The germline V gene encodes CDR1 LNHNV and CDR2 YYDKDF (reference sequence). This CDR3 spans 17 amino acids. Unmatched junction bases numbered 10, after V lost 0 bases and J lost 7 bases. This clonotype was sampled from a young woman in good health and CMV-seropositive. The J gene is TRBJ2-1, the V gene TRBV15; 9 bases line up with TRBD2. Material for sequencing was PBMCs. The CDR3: CATSRDRGRGGMNEQFF. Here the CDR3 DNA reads TGTGCCACCAGCAGAGATCGAGGGCGGGGGGGCATGAATGAGCAGTTCTTC.